This TCR beta chain was obtained from a study of immune evolution from preneoplasia to lung adenocarcinoma (dated by TCRdb to the early 2020s). Regarding the study in general: HLA loss of heterozygosity was found in about 6.3% of AIS, roughly 15% of MIA and about a third of ADC lesions, and in no AAH lesions. The study used immune gene expression, TCR sequencing and multiplex immunofluorescence to profile the immune contexture of lung adenocarcinoma precursors and invasive adenocarcinoma. Resected precursor lesions (AAH, AIS, MIA) and invasive adenocarcinomas were each compared against paired morphologically normal lung tissue. Sample size was based on specimen availability rather than a prior power calculation. The immune data were integrated with whole exome sequencing and methylation data from the same cohort of nodules. The overall cohort comprised 45 to 65 patients with pulmonary nodules who underwent surgical resection. TCR sequencing data were obtained from under 55 patients. According to the study, roughly 100 samples were used for TCR sequencing. POLYSOLVER was used to infer Class I HLA alleles from exome data, while LOHHLA was used to detect allele-specific HLA loss.

In the case of this clone: Its antigen is still unknown. Per-base qualities were not stored, and no clone one base away is much larger.

The immunoSEQ hsTCRbeta Kit was used to sequence TCR beta CDR3 regions from DNA. The source study handled its data this way. TCR sequencing data were analysed with the ImmunoSEQ Analyzer. T cell clonality was defined as 1 minus Pielou's evenness computed on productive rearrangements. T cell diversity was measured with the inverse Simpson index on productive templates. T cell density was expressed as TCR beta template counts normalized to usable DNA, with usable DNA estimated by amplifying and sequencing housekeeping genes. Two-sided Kruskal-Wallis tests were used to compare TCR metrics between histologic stages. Drawn from immuneACCESS, this table holds only the in-frame rearrangements with V and J called that TCRdb kept. Clones are partly lost; checked studies trace under half to an unresolved V gene and leave the rest unexplained. V, J and clone size are those of that table, while D and trimming were read from the DNA. Here the sample has around 6,000 clones; approximately 79% occur a single time. The top ten constitute around 2.9% of the sample.

The patients had resection in Japan or China between about 2013 and 2017. Histologic diagnosis of each case was confirmed independently by two lung cancer pathologists on H&E slides. To enrich premalignant or tumor cells for nucleic acid extraction, macro-dissection was performed after pathologic assessment. The AllPrep DNA/RNA FFPE Kit was used to isolate DNA from FFPE tissue. Between the V and J ends, shortened by 8 bases and 3 bases respectively, the junction contains 6 bases. CDR1 and CDR2, per the germline V gene, are MNHNS and SASEGT. Reading from cysteine to phenylalanine, the CDR3 counts 11 amino acids. The DNA shown is the 33-base CDR3, in frame from base 1. The study at large found these results: The highest T cell clonality was observed in KRAS-mutant nodules compared with EGFR-mutant or double wild-type lesions. Clonality was highest in normal lung, while later-stage lesions appeared to show lower clonality but higher T cell density and diversity. Because all patients came from Japan and China, whether the findings apply to Western populations was uncertain. The highest top T cell clone frequencies were observed in normal lung, and a progressive decrease in top T cell clone frequencies appeared to occur from AAH through AIS, MIA and invasive adenocarcinoma. The findings reflected association rather than direct causation, and larger cohorts with long-term follow-up and longitudinal biopsies were considered necessary.

This chain is built from TRBV6-1 and TRBJ2-3, with an unclear D gene assignment. Sequenced: FFPE minimally invasive lung adenocarcinoma tissue. What the cell subset or site label conveys for this sample: micro-invasive lung adenocarcinoma (MIA). The sequence derives from a person aged 60-79 years with lung adenocarcinoma. The CDR3 protein is CASRRTDTQYF. The bases are TGTGCCAGCCGCCGTACAGATACGCAGTATTTT.